The 22 T cell receptor beta chains below come from one sample, sequenced in a study of tumor-infiltrating lymphocytes in primary liver carcinoma. Researchers drew blood RNA from unsorted whole blood and extracted germline DNA as well. Constant-region priming of about 0.5 ug total RNA yielded TCR beta cDNA. Three nested multiplex PCR rounds, a slightly modified ARM-PCR method, built the TCR beta libraries. A C-beta reverse primer was combined with TRBV1-TRBV30 forward primers in the first two PCR rounds, and each round had approximately 9 cycles. MiXCR was run by TCRdb on the multiplex PCR reads, yielding one entry per CDR3 protein. The sample lists approximately 330,000 distinct CDR3 sequences, less than 70% occurring once. Material for sequencing was peripheral blood. Source of these receptors: a man in his forties with primary liver carcinoma and hepatitis B virus infection.

This clonotype is a singleton in its sample. The gene calls are TRBV10-2 and TRBJ2-2; no reliable D call. Per the germline V gene, CDR1 is WSHSY and CDR2 is SAAADI. The CDR3 loop spans 14 amino acids. Trimming shortened V by 10 bases and J by 1 base, and 13 bases separated the two germline ends. The CDR3 loop reads CATQDAVNTGELFF. In nucleotides, the CDR3 is TGCGCCACTCAGGACGCAGTGAACACCGGGGAGCTGTTTTTT.

A remark on this clonotype: A clone one base away is much larger, so this may be a read error. This chain connects TRBV13 to TRBJ2-2, with D perhaps matching TRBD2 (5 bases). Germline CDR1 reads PRHDT; CDR2 reads FYEKMQ (reference sequence). The length of the CDR3 is 12 residues. CDR3 sequence reads: CASSLRAGEPFF. In nucleotides, the CDR3 is TGTGCCAGCAGCTTACGGGCCGGGGAGCCGTTTTTT.

As concerns this clonotype: An end of the junction differs from the germline gene, which may be a read error. The chain carries TRBV11-3 and TRBJ2-1, with TRBD2 matching over 7 bases. This CDR3 has 17 amino acids. The germline V gene has CDR1 SGHNT and CDR2 YENEEA. The CDR3 is CASNLGLTSASYNDQFF. The CDR3, as DNA: TGTGCCAGCAATTTGGGCCTTACTAGCGCCTCCTACAATGATCAGTTCTTC.

A note on this clonotype: A much larger clone differs by one base, so this may be a read error. The V call is TRBV10-3, the J call TRBJ2-2, with 8 bases identical to TRBD1. From germline, CDR1 is ENHRY and CDR2 SYGVKD. CDR3 size: 13 residues. Trimming at V came to 6 bases and at J to 5 bases, leaving 2 bases not matched to a gene. CDR3: CAIRNRGTGELFF. DNA of the CDR3: TGTGCCATCAGGAACAGGGGGACCGGGGAGCTGTTTTTT.

This clonotype came up many times. The chain joins TRBV6-1 to TRBJ2-6; D possibly corresponds to TRBD1 (6 bases). Germline CDR1 reads MNHNS; CDR2 reads SASEGT. The CDR3 spans 15 residues. Trimming cost V 4 bases and J 2 bases, with 9 bases left between them. Here the CDR3 DNA reads TGTGCCAGCAGTGGACGGACAGCTGGGGCCAACGTCCTGACTTTC. Protein product: CASSGRTAGANVLTF.

Comment on this clonotype: A junction end diverges from the germline sequence, so it may reflect a read error. V is TRBV6-6 and J is TRBJ1-5; D perhaps matches TRBD1 (5 bases). This CDR3 spans 14 amino acids. Germline V lookup: CDR1 MNHNY, CDR2 SVGAGI (reference sequence). The CDR3, as DNA: TGTGCCAGCAGTTCCGGAAACAGGAATCAGTCCCAGCATTTT. This gives the protein CASSSGNRNQSQHF.

There are many counts of this clonotype. V is TRBV6-5 and J is TRBJ2-7; 7 nucleotides agree with TRBD1. J lost 2 bases, V lost 7 bases, and 5 bases had no gene match. This CDR3 is 13 amino acids long. Germline V gene sequence: CDR1 MNHEY, CDR2 SVGAGI. CDR3 region: CASTPDRAYEQYF. CDR3 nucleotides: TGTGCCAGCACCCCCGACAGGGCCTACGAGCAGTACTTC.

As for this clonotype: It may be a read error: a sequence one base away is much more abundant. V is TRBV12-3 or TRBV12-4 and J is TRBJ2-1, with 10 bases matching TRBD2. The CDR3 totals 14 residues. The V and J ends lost 5 bases and 4 bases, in that order; junction bases with no gene match: 2. CDR3 residues: CASSSGRVYNEQFF. CDR3 nucleotide sequence: TGTGCCAGCAGTAGCGGGAGGGTATACAATGAGCAGTTCTTC.

The sample holds one count of this clonotype. In this CDR3 the conserved last residue, phenylalanine or tryptophan, is missing, so a read error is likely. This chain joins TRBV5-5 and TRBJ2-1; no firm D call. Germline-derived CDR1 and CDR2 are SGHKS and YYEKEE (reference sequence). V lost 0 bases and J 6 bases, leaving 10 bases between the germline ends. The CDR3 is made up of 14 amino acids. The CDR3 loop is CASSLVGSTNEQFL. As DNA, the CDR3 is TGTGCCAGCAGCTTGGTGGGTAGCACCAATGAGCAGTTCTTA.

This clonotype was seen once. The chain is built from TRBV7-9 and TRBJ2-7; TRBD2 is a possible D gene (5 bases). The CDR3 consists of 15 residues. V was clipped by 4 bases and J by 1 base, with 14 bases between them. The germline V gene has CDR1 SEHNR and CDR2 FQNEAQ (reference sequence). The DNA for the CDR3 is TGTGCCAGCAGCTCCTCGCCAGCGGCTTCCTACGAGCAGTACTTC. This encodes CASSSSPAASYEQYF.

This chain links TRBV2 with TRBJ2-1; 13 positions match TRBD2. The CDR3 extends over 16 amino acids. V lost 6 bases, J lost 6 bases, and 8 bases stayed unmatched. Germline lookup yields CDR1 SNHLY and CDR2 FYNNEI. CDR3 sequence (DNA): TGTGCCAGCAGCGGAAGGTGGACTAGCGGGAGCAATGAGCAGTTCTTC. This sequence encodes CASSGRWTSGSNEQFF.

Turning to this clonotype: This could be a read error, since a much larger clone is one nucleotide away. V gene TRBV4-1 combines with J gene TRBJ1-5, with D uncertain. Germline V gives CDR1 MGHRA, CDR2 YSYEKL. The CDR3 consists of 15 residues. In DNA form, the CDR3 reads TGCGCCAGCTGCCAAGATAGAGCGGGCAATCAGCCCCAGCATTTT. It encodes CASCQDRAGNQPQHF.

Notes on this clonotype: This may be a read error: a much more frequent sequence differs by one nucleotide. The rearrangement uses TRBV5-6 and TRBJ2-1, with unresolved D. The germline CDR1 and CDR2 sequences are SGHDT and YYEEEE. V was cut by 4 bases and J by 8 bases, with 10 bases left in between. This CDR3 contains 12 residues. DNA for the CDR3: TGTGCCAGCAGCGTTATCCCCGATGAGCAGTTCTTC. Encoded protein: CASSVIPDEQFF.

Comments on this clonotype: A much larger clone differs from this one at a single base, so this may be a read error. The J gene is TRBJ2-3, the V gene TRBV6-6; 9 bases agree with TRBD1. The CDR3 runs 13 residues. CDR1 and CDR2 (germline): MNHNY, SVGAGI (reference sequence). V shed 8 bases, J shed 4 bases, and the junction held 4 bases outside the gene matches. In DNA form, the CDR3 reads TGTGCCAGCGAGAGACAGGGGGCAGATACGCAGTATTTT. This encodes CASERQGADTQYF.

Regarding this clonotype: The final CDR3 position lacks the conserved phenylalanine or tryptophan, pointing to a likely read error. The chain links TRBV11-2 to TRBJ2-7; weak D call: TRBD1 (6 bases). CDR1 is SGHAT and CDR2 is FQNNGV in the germline V gene. CDR3 length: 14 amino acids. The CDR3 region is CVSSSGQLAYEQYL. The CDR3 coding sequence is TGTGTCAGCAGCTCCGGACAGCTGGCCTACGAGCAGTACCTC.

As for this clonotype: One base away lies a much larger clone, so this may be a sequencing read error. The chain combines TRBV10-3 with TRBJ1-1, with D perhaps matching TRBD1 (5 bases). Deletions cut 5 bases from V and 4 bases from J, with 14 bases between. The CDR3 has 14 residues. Germline V gene sequence: CDR1 ENHRY, CDR2 SYGVKD. This CDR3 is CAISNPPQGTEAFF. CDR3 coding DNA: TGTGCCATCAGTAACCCACCCCAGGGCACTGAAGCTTTCTTT.

Note on this clonotype: This may arise from a read error, as a much more abundant clone is one base away. The chain couples TRBV4-3 to TRBJ1-1; 9 nucleotides line up with TRBD1. The CDR3 has 15 amino acids. Germline lookup yields CDR1 LGHNA and CDR2 YSLEER. The DNA for the CDR3 is TGCGCCAGCAACCAAGTAGGACAGGGGACAACTGAAGCTTTCTTT. Its protein is CASNQVGQGTTEAFF.

The gene calls are TRBV28 and TRBJ2-7; D ambiguous. V was trimmed by 6 bases and J by 6 bases, leaving 18 bases between them. The CDR3 has 14 residues. Per the germline V gene, CDR1 is MDHEN and CDR2 is SYDVKM. The CDR3 is CASSIITAGSEQYF. DNA of the CDR3: TGTGCCAGCAGCATTATCACTGCTGGATCCGAGCAGTACTTC.

As regards this clonotype: This could be a read error, since a much larger clone is one nucleotide away. Here the CDR3 reads CASSYLWPVAQYF. The CDR3 DNA reads TGTGCCAGCAGTTACCTGTGGCCAGTTGCCCAGTACTTC. V usage is TRBV6-2 or TRBV6-3 and J usage is TRBJ2-5; D ambiguous. Looked up from germline, CDR1 is MNHEY and CDR2 is SVGEGT. This CDR3 has 13 residues. V was cut by 2 bases and J by 9 bases, with 13 bases left in between.

Many counts were recorded for this clonotype. V is TRBV6-1 and J is TRBJ2-1, with D possibly TRBD1 on 5 matching bases. V dropped 6 bases and J dropped 9 bases, with 9 bases sitting between them. Germline loops: CDR1 MNHNS, CDR2 SASEGT. The CDR3 consists of 11 residues. The CDR3 loop is CASRADSEQFF. The CDR3 DNA follows: TGTGCCAGCAGGGCTGACAGTGAGCAGTTCTTC.

In regard to this clonotype: Possible read error: a much larger clone is one base away. V is TRBV4-2 and J is TRBJ2-3, with D possibly being TRBD1 (5 bases). The V end lost 7 bases, the J end lost 2 bases, and 13 bases lay between the germline ends. Germline CDR1 is LGHNA and CDR2 is YNFKEQ. The CDR3 runs 14 residues. CDR3 region: CASTQGPTTDTQYF. The DNA for the CDR3 is TGTGCCAGCACCCAGGGTCCCACCACAGATACGCAGTATTTT.

This rearrangement joins TRBV11-2 to TRBJ2-7, with D uncertain. The germline V gene has CDR1 SGHAT and CDR2 FQNNGV. CDR3 length: 12 residues. V shed 10 bases and J shed 7 bases, with 17 bases lying between them. This CDR3 reads CANSLIESEQYF. For the CDR3, the DNA is TGTGCCAATAGCTTAATCGAATCGGAGCAGTACTTC.